The clone carrying this T cell receptor (beta chain) was observed a handful of times. Its target is not known. Germline values: CDR1 ENHRY, CDR2 SYGVKD. The V end lost 0 bases, the J end lost 4 bases, and 31 bases lay between the germline ends. This CDR3 is built from 21 residues. This sample was taken from a study of CD8+ T cells in alopecia areata. Study findings and constraints: Expanded CD8+ clones among the top 100, as well as scalp clonality, were significantly decreased by tofacitinib. It was observed that many expanded lesional clones persisted in scalp and blood during tofacitinib. Scalp data also include sequences from resident alphabeta T cells of normal skin.

Noted treatment: oral pan-JAK inhibitor, 5-10 mg twice daily. Lesional scalp punch biopsies and peripheral blood were collected from alopecia areata patients. The authors extracted RNA and reverse transcribed it into cDNA as the sequencing template. Measured with immunoSEQ multiplex PCR; TCRdb has only the in-frame clones, and not every one. This sample yields around 180,000 clones, of which less than 70% are seen a single time; about 1.3% belongs to the top ten. The chain employs TRBV10-3 and TRBJ2-7; D may match TRBD1 or TRBD2 (5 bases each). The source of this sequence is a human donor with alopecia areata. This material consisted of CD4+ T cells sorted from blood, taken at week 49, from a patient treated with tofacitinib. As DNA, the CDR3 is TGTGCCATCAGTGAGTCGACTACGACCGGGACCGTCACACTCAGTGCGTACGAGCAGTACTTC. Translating it yields CAISESTTTGTVTLSAYEQYF.